The clone carrying this T cell receptor beta chain was observed a few times. Antigen: not known. The V and J ends lost 6 bases and 2 bases respectively, with 15 bases between them. CDR3 length: 15 residues. Germline loops: CDR1 LNHNV, CDR2 YYDKDF (reference sequence). This record belongs to a study of CD8+ T cells in alopecia areata. Findings of the study overall: Amid tofacitinib therapy, many expanded lesional clones stayed present in scalp and blood.

Reverse transcribed after extraction, RNA yielded cDNA as the sequencing template. Clones were read by immunoSEQ multiplex PCR, and TCRdb kept only the in-frame ones, dropping some. The profile covers 100,000 or so clones, with roughly 56% appearing a single time and about 15% taken by the ten largest. Indicated treatment: oral pan-JAK inhibitor, 5-10 mg twice daily. The rearrangement links TRBV15 to TRBJ2-3; either TRBD1 or TRBD2 may supply D (5 bases each). This specimen consisted of CD8+ T cells sorted from blood, obtained at approximately week 60, from a patient treated with tofacitinib. The clonotype was recovered from a human donor with alopecia areata. CDR3 DNA: TGTGCCACCAGGGGTCCCCGGGGACCCACAGATACGCAGTATTTT. This translates into CATRGPRGPTDTQYF. Supplemented by reference TRBV15 and TRBJ2-3, the full variable domain reads DAMVIQNPRYQVTQFGKPVTLSCSQTLNHNVMYWYQQKSSQAPKLLFHYYDKDFNNEADTPDNFQSRRPNTSFCFLDIRSPGLGDTAMYLCATRGPRGPTDTQYFGPGTRLTVL.